This T cell receptor (beta chain) was sequenced in a study of post-analysis software for immune sequencing data (dated by TCRdb to about 2015). For the study in its entirety: Recorded disease courses included relapsing-remitting, secondary progressive and progressive-relapsing multiple sclerosis, with some patients lacking subtype annotation. A subset of samples was prepared in parallel using single-end sample barcoding, then pooled and co-amplified after Illumina adapter ligation. The patient repertoires were compared against 11 previously published healthy control repertoires obtained from donors aged 6 to 25 years. The investigation overall reported the following: When samples were clustered directly using the F measure, samples prepared in the same batch co-clustered strongly, which prompted a batch-effect correction. The control group was slightly older than the multiple sclerosis patient group. Significantly lower normalized Chao1 diversity was found in multiple sclerosis patients than in controls, suggesting substantial peripheral T-cell clonal expansion. Patients showed significantly higher frequencies than controls for several TRBV segments, among them TRBV5-6, TRBV5-1 and TRBV20-1.

This clonotype was detected only once. Its antigen is still unknown. Base qualities are missing; no much larger clone stands one base away. Libraries were prepared through PCR. Sequencing instrument: Illumina HiSeq 2500. To reduce PCR and sequencing biases, unique molecular identifiers were built into the TCR beta cDNA libraries. Every 1 to 10 million input T cells yielded 500,000 or so cDNA molecules, meaning each molecule approximated one T cell. The same protocol used for the earlier healthy control dataset was applied to prepare and sequence the patient libraries. Within a given batch, samples were prepared together, multiplexed and sequenced on the same HiSeq lane. Under the source paper's analysis protocol: Raw barcoded reads were processed with MIGEC, and single-read molecular identifier groups were discarded before consensus assembly and CDR3 extraction. VDJtools was used for post-analysis of the clonotype tables, with diversity normalized by down-sampling every dataset to the smallest sample size. To correct batch-related cross-sample contamination, repertoire overlap clustering matched CDR3 amino acid sequences but not nucleotide sequences. The public sequencing data were trimmed at Q25 with fastp and processed into clonotypes with MiXCR by TCRdb, which kept only in-frame beta chains. Rows with a matching CDR3 protein are joined into one entry that keeps the most common DNA and genes. In this record, the V and J calls reflect TCRdb's handling and not the investigators' own analysis. This sample is represented by roughly 540,000 distinct CDR3 sequences; around 36% of them were singletons. The ten largest clones represent 4.5% to 7.5% of the sample.

Trimming accounts for 8 bases at V and 5 bases at J, while the number of junction bases matched to no gene is 3. There are 13 amino acids in the CDR3, from cysteine to phenylalanine inclusive. Only the CDR3 portion is preserved as DNA: 39 bases, with reading frame beginning at the first base. CDR1 and CDR2 are drawn from the germline V gene: MNHEY, SVGAGI. To demonstrate the VDJtools post-analysis software, the study profiled TCR beta repertoires from the peripheral blood of 13 young patients with multiple sclerosis. Multiple sclerosis patients were children and adolescents aged roughly 6 to 17 years.

The receptor chain draws on TRBV6-5 and TRBJ1-5, with TRBD1 identical over 10 junction bases. The receptor's source is a girl younger than 18 with multiple sclerosis. Sequenced material: blood. Read as DNA, the sequence is TGTGCCAGCTCGGGACAGGGGTATCAGCCCCAGCATTTT. Translated, this is CASSGQGYQPQHF.